What follows are 18 T cell receptor beta chains derived from one specimen sequenced in a study of shared clonotypes between healthy human individuals. Clones were read by immunoSEQ multiplex PCR, and TCRdb kept only the in-frame ones, dropping some. The data show about 1 million clones, about 75% seen once. Sequencing was done on a sample of memory CD4+ T cells sorted from blood. Sample subset: CD45RA-negative fraction. These receptors were collected from a man in his late teens or twenties in good health.

This clone appeared once. This sequence joins TRBV5-5 and TRBJ1-1; 7 bases are a match to TRBD1. Trimming at V came to 0 bases and at J to 4 bases, leaving 9 bases not matched to a gene. The CDR3 totals 16 residues. CDR1 is SGHKS and CDR2 is YYEKEE in the germline V gene (reference sequence). This CDR3 is CASSLGTTGFGTEAFF. The CDR3 DNA reads as TGTGCCAGCAGCTTGGGGACGACAGGGTTCGGCACTGAAGCTTTCTTT.

The chain links TRBV6-1 to TRBJ1-5, with a possible D match to TRBD1 (5 bases). Germline V gene data show CDR1 as MNHNS and CDR2 as SASEGT. V was cut by 3 bases and J by 3 bases, with 9 bases left in between. The CDR3 extends over 14 amino acids. CDR3 loop: CASSERGPNQPQHF. The DNA of the CDR3 is TGTGCCAGCAGTGAGCGGGGCCCCAATCAGCCCCAGCATTTT.

The chain carries TRBV28 and TRBJ2-1, with D possibly being TRBD1 or TRBD2 (6 bases each). CDR1 and CDR2 from the germline V gene are MDHEN and SYDVKM. This CDR3 region has 16 residues. V was trimmed by 7 bases and J by 6 bases, leaving 22 bases between them. CDR3 coding DNA: TGTGCCAGCACCCGAGGGGGGACTCGAGGGGTCAATGAGCAGTTCTTC. Amino acid sequence: CASTRGGTRGVNEQFF.

This clone has only one observation. The chain joins TRBV6-5 to TRBJ2-7; TRBD1 matches 10 bases. The CDR3 length is 14 residues. J gave up 4 bases and V 6 bases, and 6 bases lay outside the gene matches. Germline V lookup: CDR1 MNHEY, CDR2 SVGAGI. The CDR3 DNA sequence: TGTGCCAGCAGAACGACAGGGGGCACGTACGAGCAGTACTTC. Encoded protein: CASRTTGGTYEQYF.

V is TRBV18 and J is TRBJ2-3; D is perhaps TRBD2 (6 bases). The CDR3 has 16 residues. V lost 3 bases and J lost 2, with 15 bases in between. The germline V gene encodes CDR1 KGHSH and CDR2 LQKENI. In nucleotides, the CDR3 is TGTGCCAGCTCACCCACGCGGATGCGGGACACAGATACGCAGTATTTT. Encoded protein: CASSPTRMRDTDTQYF.

This chain uses TRBV7-2 with TRBJ2-1; 13 bases are a match to TRBD2. The CDR3 extends over 19 amino acids. From germline, CDR1 is SGHTA and CDR2 FQGNSA. The ends lost 0 bases at V and 8 bases at J; junction bases unmatched: 13. The CDR3 nucleotides are TGTGCCAGCAGCTTAGCGACGACTAGCGGGGGGCCGTGGAGCTATGAGCAGTTCTTC. It codes for CASSLATTSGGPWSYEQFF.

The rearrangement joins TRBV5-1 to TRBJ1-5; 9 nucleotides match TRBD1. The CDR3 extends over 15 amino acids. Germline V CDR1 and CDR2: SGHRS, YFSETQ. V lost 4 bases, J lost 6 bases, and 8 bases stayed unmatched. This CDR3 reads CASSAGTGYAQPQHF. For the CDR3, the DNA is TGCGCCAGCAGCGCCGGGACAGGGTACGCTCAGCCCCAGCATTTT.

The gene calls are TRBV5-1 and TRBJ1-2; no clear D gene. The germline V gene encodes CDR1 SGHRS and CDR2 YFSETQ. The CDR3 contains 12 residues. The V and J ends lost 7 bases and 0 bases respectively, with 7 bases between them. The CDR3 sequence is CASGLPNYGYTF. CDR3 nucleotide sequence: TGCGCCAGCGGACTCCCTAACTATGGCTACACCTTC. Full variable domain (rest looked up from reference TRBV5-1 and TRBJ1-2): KAGVTQTPRYLIKTRGQQVTLSCSPISGHRSVSWYQQTPGQGLQFLFEYFSETQRNKGNFPGRFSGRQFSNSRSEMNVSTLELGDSALYLCASGLPNYGYTFGSGTRLTVV.

Only a few counts were recorded for this clone. Other DNA variants within this sample encode the same CDR3. The chain employs TRBV7-3 and TRBJ2-3; D perhaps matches TRBD2 (5 bases). There are 13 residues in the CDR3. Germline values: CDR1 SGHTA, CDR2 FQGTGA. Trimming pared 3 bases from V and 3 bases from J, leaving 7 bases between. The chain's CDR3 is CASSFGETDTQYF. The CDR3 DNA follows: TGTGCCAGCAGCTTCGGGGAAACAGATACGCAGTATTTT.

The chain is built from TRBV19 and TRBJ1-2; no firm D call. The V end lost 6 bases, the J end lost 5 bases, and 16 bases lay between the germline ends. Germline CDR1 and CDR2: LNHDA and SQIVND (reference sequence). There are 14 residues in the CDR3. CDR3 protein: CASSPDGVTYGYTF. The CDR3 coding sequence is TGTGCCAGTAGCCCTGACGGAGTGACATATGGCTACACCTTC.

V gene TRBV27 combines with J gene TRBJ2-1; 11 positions agree with TRBD2. Unmatched junction bases numbered 8, after V lost 1 base and J lost 6 bases. CDR1 and CDR2 (germline): MNHEY, SMNVEV (reference sequence). This CDR3 has 17 amino acids. CDR3 loop: CASSLYPTSGSRNEQFF. In DNA form, the CDR3 reads TGTGCCAGCAGTTTATACCCAACTAGCGGGAGTCGCAATGAGCAGTTCTTC.

The chain links TRBV30 to TRBJ2-5, with D perhaps matching TRBD2 (5 bases). The CDR3 contains 15 residues. V was cut by 0 bases and J by 3 bases, with 14 bases left in between. Germline V CDR1 and CDR2: GTSNPN, SVGIG (reference sequence). The DNA of the CDR3 is TGTGCCTGGAGTGTGGCTAGCAGCACCGAAGAGACCCAGTACTTC. Translated, it gives CAWSVASSTEETQYF.

The V and J genes are TRBV28 and TRBJ1-5, with 7 nucleotides matching TRBD1. The V gene end was trimmed by 4 bases and the J gene end by 4 bases; junction bases not matched to a gene: 10. This CDR3 is built from 16 residues. Germline V lookup: CDR1 MDHEN, CDR2 SYDVKM. This CDR3 is CASSSPTAGGNQPQHF. The DNA of the CDR3 is TGTGCCAGCAGTTCCCCAACCGCAGGGGGTAATCAGCCCCAGCATTTT.

In its sample, this clone was seen many times. This specimen includes other DNA sequences encoding the same CDR3. The CDR3 DNA follows: TGTGCCAGCAGCGGAGGGGGGGAGACCCAGTACTTC. Protein sequence: CASSGGGETQYF. V is TRBV2 and J is TRBJ2-5, with D perhaps TRBD1 or TRBD2 (6 bases each). The CDR3 covers 12 residues. V was trimmed by 6 bases and J by 5 bases, leaving 10 bases between them. Germline CDR1 is SNHLY and CDR2 is FYNNEI.

The chain uses TRBV7-9 and TRBJ2-7, with 8 nucleotides matching TRBD2. CDR1 SEHNR and CDR2 FQNEAQ come from the germline V gene (reference sequence). The CDR3 has 19 residues. The junction had 16 bases not matched to a gene; V was cut back by 3 bases and J by 0 bases. In DNA form, the CDR3 reads TGTGCCAGCAGCTTGGGAACTAGCGGCCACCTAACGAGCTCCTACGAGCAGTACTTC. Encoded protein: CASSLGTSGHLTSSYEQYF. Full variable domain (outside the CDR3, taken from reference TRBV7-9 and TRBJ2-7): DTGVSQNPRHKITKRGQNVTFRCDPISEHNRLYWYRQTLGQGPEFLTYFQNEAQLEKSRLLSDRFSAERPKGSFSTLEIQRTEQGDSAMYLCASSLGTSGHLTSSYEQYFGPGTRLTVT.

This chain links TRBV2 with TRBJ2-4, with TRBD2 matching over 11 bases. The CDR3 extends over 17 amino acids. Looked up from germline, CDR1 is SNHLY and CDR2 is FYNNEI. With V trimmed by 3 bases and J by 0 bases, 4 bases remained unmatched. CDR3 DNA: TGTGCCAGCAGTGACCTACTAGCGGGGGTAGCCAAAAACATTCAGTACTTC. It codes for CASSDLLAGVAKNIQYF.

The chain couples TRBV6-1 to TRBJ1-6, with TRBD1 matching over 7 bases. The V gene's germline CDR1 is MNHNS and CDR2 SASEGT. The CDR3 is 15 residues long. J was trimmed by 7 bases and V by 3 bases; bases with no gene match: 6. The CDR3 sequence is CASSDPTGFNSPLHF. The CDR3 DNA reads as TGTGCCAGCAGTGACCCGACAGGGTTCAATTCACCCCTCCACTTT.

This CDR3 reads CASSSKTGYSGNTIYF. As DNA, the CDR3 is TGTGCCAGCAGCTCTAAGACAGGCTACTCTGGAAACACCATATATTTT. The rearrangement joins TRBV5-6 to TRBJ1-3; a weak D match, TRBD1 (6 bases). Germline V lookup: CDR1 SGHDT, CDR2 YYEEEE. CDR3 length: 16 amino acids. Trimming shortened V by 3 bases and J by 0 bases, and 13 bases separated the two germline ends.